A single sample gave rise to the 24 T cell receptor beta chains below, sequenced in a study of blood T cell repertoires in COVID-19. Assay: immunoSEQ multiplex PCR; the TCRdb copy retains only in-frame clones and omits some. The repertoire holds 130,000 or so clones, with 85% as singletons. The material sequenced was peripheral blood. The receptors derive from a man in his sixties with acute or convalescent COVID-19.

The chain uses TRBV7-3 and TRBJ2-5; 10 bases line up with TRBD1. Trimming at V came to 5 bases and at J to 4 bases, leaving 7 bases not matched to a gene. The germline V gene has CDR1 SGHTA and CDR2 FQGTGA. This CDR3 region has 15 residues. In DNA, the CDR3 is TGTGCCAGCAGCCCGACAGGGGGCAAGGGAGAGACCCAGTACTTC. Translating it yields CASSPTGGKGETQYF.

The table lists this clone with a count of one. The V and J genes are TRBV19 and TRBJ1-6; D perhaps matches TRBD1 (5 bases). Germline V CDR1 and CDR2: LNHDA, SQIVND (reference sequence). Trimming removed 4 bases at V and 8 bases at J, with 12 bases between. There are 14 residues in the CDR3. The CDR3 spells CASSTGDRYSPLHF. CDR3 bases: TGTGCCAGTAGTACGGGGGACCGTTATTCACCCCTCCACTTT.

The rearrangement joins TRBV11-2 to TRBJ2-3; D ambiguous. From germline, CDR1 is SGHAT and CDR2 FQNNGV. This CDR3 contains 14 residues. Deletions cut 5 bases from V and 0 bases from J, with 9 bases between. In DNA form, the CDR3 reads TGTGCCAGCAGCGCCACTTATAGCACAGATACGCAGTATTTT. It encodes CASSATYSTDTQYF.

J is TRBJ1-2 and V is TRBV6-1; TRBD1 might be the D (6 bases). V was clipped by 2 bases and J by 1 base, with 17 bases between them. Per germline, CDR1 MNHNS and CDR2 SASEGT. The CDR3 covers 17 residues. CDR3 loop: CASSELGGGPLNYGYTF. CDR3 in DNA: TGTGCCAGCAGTGAATTGGGCGGGGGCCCCCTTAACTATGGCTACACCTTC.

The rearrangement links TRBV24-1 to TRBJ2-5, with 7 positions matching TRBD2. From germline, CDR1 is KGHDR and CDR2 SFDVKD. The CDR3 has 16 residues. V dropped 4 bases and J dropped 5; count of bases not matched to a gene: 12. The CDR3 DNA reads TGTGCCACCAGTGACGGGGCGGGAGACGTTTTGGAGACCCAGTACTTC. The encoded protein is CATSDGAGDVLETQYF.

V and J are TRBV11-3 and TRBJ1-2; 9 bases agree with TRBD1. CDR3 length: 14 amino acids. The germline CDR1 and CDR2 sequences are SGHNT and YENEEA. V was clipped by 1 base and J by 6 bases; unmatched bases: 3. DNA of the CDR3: TGTGCCAGCAGCTTAGGCACAGGGGGCCATGGCTACACCTTC. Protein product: CASSLGTGGHGYTF.

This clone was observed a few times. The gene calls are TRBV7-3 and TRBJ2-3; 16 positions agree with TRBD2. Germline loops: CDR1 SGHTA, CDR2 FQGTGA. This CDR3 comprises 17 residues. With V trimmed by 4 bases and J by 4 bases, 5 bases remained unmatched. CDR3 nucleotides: TGTGCCAGCAGCTGGACCGGGACTAGCGGGGGGGCAGATACGCAGTATTTT. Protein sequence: CASSWTGTSGGADTQYF.

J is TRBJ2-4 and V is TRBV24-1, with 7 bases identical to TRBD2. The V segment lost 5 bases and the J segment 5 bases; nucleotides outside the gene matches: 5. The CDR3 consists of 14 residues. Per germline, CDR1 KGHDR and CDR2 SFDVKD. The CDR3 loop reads CATSGAGVQNIQYF. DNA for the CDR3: TGTGCCACCAGTGGGGCGGGAGTACAAAACATTCAGTACTTC.

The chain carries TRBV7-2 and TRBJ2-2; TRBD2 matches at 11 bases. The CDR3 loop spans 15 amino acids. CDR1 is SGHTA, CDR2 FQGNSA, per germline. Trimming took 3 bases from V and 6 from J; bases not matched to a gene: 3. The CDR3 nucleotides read TGTGCCAGCAGCTTTAGCGGGAGGGCAGCCGGGGAGCTGTTTTTT. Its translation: CASSFSGRAAGELFF.

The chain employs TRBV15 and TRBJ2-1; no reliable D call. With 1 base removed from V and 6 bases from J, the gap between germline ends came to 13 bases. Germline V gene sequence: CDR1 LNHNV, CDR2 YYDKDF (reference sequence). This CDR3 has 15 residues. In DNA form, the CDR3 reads TGTGCCACCAGCAGAGCCGGAGCCAACGGCAATGAGCAGTTCTTC. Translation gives CATSRAGANGNEQFF. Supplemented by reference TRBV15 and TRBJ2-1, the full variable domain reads DAMVIQNPRYQVTQFGKPVTLSCSQTLNHNVMYWYQQKSSQAPKLLFHYYDKDFNNEADTPDNFQSRRPNTSFCFLDIRSPGLGDTAMYLCATSRAGANGNEQFFGPGTRLTVL.

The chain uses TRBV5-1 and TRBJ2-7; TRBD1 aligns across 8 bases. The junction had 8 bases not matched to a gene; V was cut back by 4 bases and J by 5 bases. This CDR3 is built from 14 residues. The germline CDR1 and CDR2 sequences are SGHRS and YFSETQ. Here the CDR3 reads CASSPRTGSDEQYF. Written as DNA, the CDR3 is TGCGCCAGCAGCCCTAGGACAGGGTCGGACGAGCAGTACTTC.

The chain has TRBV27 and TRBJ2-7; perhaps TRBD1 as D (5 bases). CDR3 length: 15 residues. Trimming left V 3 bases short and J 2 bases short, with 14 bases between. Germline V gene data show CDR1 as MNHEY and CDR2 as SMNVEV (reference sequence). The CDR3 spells CASSLTVLSPYEQYF. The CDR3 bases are TGTGCCAGCAGTTTGACAGTCCTTTCCCCCTACGAGCAGTACTTC.

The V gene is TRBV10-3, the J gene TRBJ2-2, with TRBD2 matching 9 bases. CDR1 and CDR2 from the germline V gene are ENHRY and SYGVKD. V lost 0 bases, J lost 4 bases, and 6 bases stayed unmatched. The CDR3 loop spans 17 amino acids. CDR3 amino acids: CAISESAGGPGTGELFF. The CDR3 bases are TGTGCCATCAGTGAGTCGGCGGGGGGGCCTGGCACCGGGGAGCTGTTTTTT.

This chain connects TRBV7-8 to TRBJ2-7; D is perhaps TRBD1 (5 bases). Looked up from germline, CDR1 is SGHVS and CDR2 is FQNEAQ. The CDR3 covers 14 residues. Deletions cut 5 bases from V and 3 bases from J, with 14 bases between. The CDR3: CASSPLGPRYEQYF. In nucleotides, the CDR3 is TGTGCCAGCAGCCCTTTGGGGCCTCGCTACGAGCAGTACTTC.

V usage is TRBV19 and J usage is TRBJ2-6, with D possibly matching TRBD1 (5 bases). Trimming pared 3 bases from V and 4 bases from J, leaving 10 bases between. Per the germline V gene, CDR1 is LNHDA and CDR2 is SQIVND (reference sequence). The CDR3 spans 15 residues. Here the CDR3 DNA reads TGTGCCAGTAGTATTCAAGGGGCCGGGGCCAACGTCCTGACTTTC. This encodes CASSIQGAGANVLTF.

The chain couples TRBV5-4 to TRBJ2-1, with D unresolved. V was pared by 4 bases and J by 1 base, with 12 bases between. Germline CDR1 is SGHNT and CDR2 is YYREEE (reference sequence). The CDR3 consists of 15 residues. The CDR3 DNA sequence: TGTGCCAGCAGCCCCTCGGTCGGGTCCTACAATGAGCAGTTCTTC. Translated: CASSPSVGSYNEQFF. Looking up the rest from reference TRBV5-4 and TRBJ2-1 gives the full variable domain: ETGVTQSPTHLIKTRGQQVTLRCSSQSGHNTVSWYQQALGQGPQFIFQYYREEENGRGNFPPRFSGLQFPNYSSELNVNALELDDSALYLCASSPSVGSYNEQFFGPGTRLTVL.

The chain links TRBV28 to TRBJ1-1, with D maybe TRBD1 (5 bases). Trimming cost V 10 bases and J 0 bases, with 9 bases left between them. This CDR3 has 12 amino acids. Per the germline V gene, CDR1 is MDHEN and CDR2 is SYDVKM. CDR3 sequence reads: CATGRMNTEAFF. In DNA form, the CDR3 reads TGTGCCACAGGGCGGATGAACACTGAAGCTTTCTTT.

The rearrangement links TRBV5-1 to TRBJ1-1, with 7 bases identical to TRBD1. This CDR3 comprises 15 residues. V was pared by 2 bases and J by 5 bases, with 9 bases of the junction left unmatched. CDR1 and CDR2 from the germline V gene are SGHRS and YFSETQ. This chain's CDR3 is CASSFGQAVETEAFF. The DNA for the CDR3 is TGCGCCAGCAGCTTTGGACAGGCCGTCGAGACTGAAGCTTTCTTT.

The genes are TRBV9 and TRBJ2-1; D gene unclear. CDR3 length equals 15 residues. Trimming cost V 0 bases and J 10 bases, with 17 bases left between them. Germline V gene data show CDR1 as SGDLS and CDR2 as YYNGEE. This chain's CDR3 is CASSVDGRKVEEQFF. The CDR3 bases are TGTGCCAGCAGCGTAGATGGCAGGAAGGTAGAAGAGCAGTTCTTC.

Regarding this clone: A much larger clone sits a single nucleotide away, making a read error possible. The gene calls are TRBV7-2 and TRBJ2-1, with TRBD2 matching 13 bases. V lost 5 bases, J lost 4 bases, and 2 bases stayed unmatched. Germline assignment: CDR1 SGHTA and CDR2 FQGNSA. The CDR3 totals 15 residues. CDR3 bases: TGTGCCAGCAGCGGACTAGCGGGAGCATACAATGAGCAGTTCTTC. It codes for CASSGLAGAYNEQFF.

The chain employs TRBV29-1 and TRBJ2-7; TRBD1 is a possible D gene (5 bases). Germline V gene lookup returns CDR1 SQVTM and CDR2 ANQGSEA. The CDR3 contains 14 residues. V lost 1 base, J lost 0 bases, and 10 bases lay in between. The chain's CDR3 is CSVEGGRGSYEQYF. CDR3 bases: TGCAGCGTTGAAGGGGGTAGGGGCTCCTACGAGCAGTACTTC.

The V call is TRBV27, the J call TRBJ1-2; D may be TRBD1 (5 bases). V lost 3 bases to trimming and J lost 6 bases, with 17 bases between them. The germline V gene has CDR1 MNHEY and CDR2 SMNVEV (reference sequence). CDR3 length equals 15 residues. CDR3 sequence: CASSFRVHTSHGYTF. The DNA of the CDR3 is TGTGCCAGCAGTTTCAGGGTCCATACGAGTCATGGCTACACCTTC.

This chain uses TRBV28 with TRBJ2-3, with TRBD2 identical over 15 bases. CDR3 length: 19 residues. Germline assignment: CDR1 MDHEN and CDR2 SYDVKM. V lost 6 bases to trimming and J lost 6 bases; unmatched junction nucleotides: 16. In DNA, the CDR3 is TGTGCCAGCAGCACGAATCCGGGACTAGCGGGAGGCCCTAGGGATACGCAGTATTTT. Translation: CASSTNPGLAGGPRDTQYF.

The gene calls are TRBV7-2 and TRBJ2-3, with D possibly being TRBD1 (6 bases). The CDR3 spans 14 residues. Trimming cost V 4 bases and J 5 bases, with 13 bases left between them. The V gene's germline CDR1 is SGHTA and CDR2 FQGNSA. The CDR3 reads CASSSNRAGDTQYF. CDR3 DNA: TGTGCCAGCAGCTCCAACAGGGCCGGAGATACGCAGTATTTT.